Listed below are T cell receptor beta chains from one sample, sequenced in a study of graft-versus-host responses after intestinal transplantation. Clones were sequenced by immunoSEQ multiplex PCR, and TCRdb holds only the in-frame ones, with some missing. The data show around 71,000 clones, roughly 90% seen once. The input for sequencing was bone marrow, taken approximately 700 days after intestinal transplantation. The receptor source for this set is a human patient who received an intestinal transplant, so some T cells may come from the graft donor. Each CDR3 is given with its conserved first and last residue. A D gene is named only where the DNA matches it firmly. Clone size is not always given. Where it is, it says once, few, many or a class for expanded clones.

>TRBJ1-6|-|14|-|TRBV19
TGTGCCAGTAGTATCGGAAGGGGTTATTCACCCCTCCACTTT
CASSIGRGYSPLHF
>TRBJ2-2|-|12|-|TRBV27
TGTGCCAGCAGTCGAAATACCGGGGAGCTGTTTTTT
CASSRNTGELFF
>TRBJ2-6|-|18|-|TRBV7-9
TGTGCCAGCAGCTTAGAGAGAGTTCAGGGACGTGGGGCCAACGTCCTGACTTTC
CASSLERVQGRGANVLTF
>TRBJ2-3|-|14|-|TRBV15
TGTGCCACCAGCAGAGTAGGGGCTACAGATACGCAGTATTTT
CATSRVGATDTQYF
>TRBJ1-3|-|13|-|TRBV5-4
TGTGCCAGCAGCCAAGAAATGGAAAACACCATATATTTT
CASSQEMENTIYF
>TRBJ1-1|TRBD1|17|-|TRBV4-1
TGCGCCAGCAGCCAAGATTGGTCAGGGGGCCTGATCACTGAAGCTTTCTTT
CASSQDWSGGLITEAFF
>TRBJ2-7|-|12|-|TRBV7-9
TGTGCCAGCAGCTTAGGGTCCGGCGAGCAGTACTTC
CASSLGSGEQYF
>TRBJ1-1|-|14|-|TRBV6-1
TGTGCCAGCAGTGAAGACCAGGGATACACTGAAGCTTTCTTT
CASSEDQGYTEAFF
>TRBJ1-2|TRBD1|14|-|TRBV5-1
TGCGCCAGCAGCTTGGGGACAGGGAACTATGGCTACACCTTC
CASSLGTGNYGYTF
>TRBJ2-7|TRBD1|15|-|TRBV6-5
TGTGCCAGCTCACAGGGGCCGGCCAGCTCCTACGAGCAGTACTTC
CASSQGPASSYEQYF
>TRBJ2-7|-|12|-|TRBV6-6
TGTGCCAGCAGTGGTCGTCGGGGGGAGCAGTACTTC
CASSGRRGEQYF
>TRBJ1-2|-|14|-|TRBV15
TGTGCCACCAGCAGAGATAGAACAAACTATGGCTACACCTTC
CATSRDRTNYGYTF
>TRBJ2-5|-|14|-|TRBV7-3
TGTGCCAGCAGCTTAACAGCCTGGGAAGAGACCCAGTACTTC
CASSLTAWEETQYF
>TRBJ1-6|-|14|-|TRBV27
TGTGCCAGCAGTTTATGGGGTACTAATTCACCCCTCCACTTT
CASSLWGTNSPLHF
>TRBJ2-1|TRBD2|13|once|TRBV10-3
TGTGCCATCAGGCCCGGGACTAGCAATGAGCAGTTCTTC
CAIRPGTSNEQFF
>TRBJ2-1|TRBD2|14|-|TRBV5-4
TGTGCCAGCAGTCCCACCCTAGCGGAAAATGAGCAGTTCTTC
CASSPTLAENEQFF
>TRBJ2-7|-|14|-|TRBV6-1
TGTGCCAGCAGTAGCGGAGCCCTCTCCTACGAGCAGTACTTC
CASSSGALSYEQYF
>TRBJ1-5|-|13|-|TRBV5-1
TGCGCCAGCAGCTTGGGTGGAAGAGGGCCCCAGCATTTT
CASSLGGRGPQHF
>TRBJ2-5|-|15|-|TRBV5-4
TGTGCCAGCAGCTTGGTTTCGGGGGTCCAAGAGACCCAGTACTTC
CASSLVSGVQETQYF
>TRBJ2-5|-|10|-|TRBV29-1
TGCAGCGCCAGGGGAGAGACCCAGTACTTC
CSARGETQYF
>TRBJ2-1|-|17|-|TRBV29-1
TGCAGCGACGACACAACTTATACAGACCTCACGGCCAATGAGCAGTTCTTC
CSDDTTYTDLTANEQFF
>TRBJ2-7|TRBD1|16|-|TRBV7-9
TGTGCCAGCAGCATCACCACCGGGACAGGGATCTACGAGCAGTACTTC
CASSITTGTGIYEQYF
>TRBJ2-3|-|16|-|TRBV5-1
TGCGCCAGCAGCTTGGCCACCCCGGGAGAGGGGGATACGCAGTATTTT
CASSLATPGEGDTQYF
>TRBJ1-1|-|15|-|TRBV5-1
TGCGCCAGCAGCTTAACGACAGGCCAAAACACTGAAGCTTTCTTT
CASSLTTGQNTEAFF
>TRBJ2-3|-|15|-|TRBV9
TGTGCCAGCAGCGTACTAGCGAGGGCCACAGATACGCAGTATTTT
CASSVLARATDTQYF
>TRBJ2-1|TRBD2|14|-|TRBV15
TGTGCCACCAGCAGCCCCGGGACTAACTATGAGCAGTTCTTC
CATSSPGTNYEQFF
>TRBJ2-1|TRBD2|15|-|TRBV27
TGTGCCAGCAGATGGACTAGCGGGGGATACAATGAGCAGTTCTTC
CASRWTSGGYNEQFF
>TRBJ1-1|-|13|-|TRBV30
TGTGCCTGGAGTGGAGGACAGTACCCTGAAGCTTTCTTT
CAWSGGQYPEAFF
>TRBJ2-1|-|11|-|TRBV2
TGTGCCAGGAGAGATGGCGATGAGCAGTTCTTC
CARRDGDEQFF
>TRBJ1-6|-|17|-|TRBV5-3
TGTGCCAGAAGCCCCGGGTGGGGCCCTTTTGATAATTCACCCCTCCACTTT
CARSPGWGPFDNSPLHF
>TRBJ2-3|-|14|-|TRBV7-9
TGTGCCAGCGGCTCGGAGCGGTACACAGATACGCAGTATTTT
CASGSERYTDTQYF
>TRBJ2-1|TRBD2|16|few|TRBV19
TGTGCCAGTAGTCTTAGGCGGGGGAGCTCCTACAATGAGCAGTTCTTC
CASSLRRGSSYNEQFF
>TRBJ2-1|TRBD2|18|-|TRBV4-2
TGTGCCAGCAGCCATTCTAGCGGGGGGGTGAATGGGTACAATGAGCAGTTCTTC
CASSHSSGGVNGYNEQFF
>TRBJ2-7|-|15|-|TRBV6-6
TGTGCCAGCAGTTACGGTCTTCCAGCGAACTACGAGCAGTACTTC
CASSYGLPANYEQYF
>TRBJ2-1|TRBD2|19|once|TRBV5-4
TGTGCCAGCAGCCCACCCGGGACTAGCGGGAGGAGTGAATACAATGAGCAGTTCTTC
CASSPPGTSGRSEYNEQFF
>TRBJ2-2|-|16|-|TRBV5-4
TGTGCCAGCAGCTCCCTTGCTTTGCGGTCCACCGGGGAGCTGTTTTTT
CASSSLALRSTGELFF
>TRBJ1-2|-|11|-|TRBV6-5
TGTGCCAGCAAATGGCGGGAGGGCTACACCTTC
CASKWREGYTF
>TRBJ1-6|-|13|-|TRBV27
TGTGCCAGCAGTCTGGACCTAAATTCACCCCTCCACTTT
CASSLDLNSPLHF
>TRBJ1-5|-|13|-|TRBV19
TGTGCCAGTAGAGGTCAGGGCTCTCAGCCCCAGCATTTT
CASRGQGSQPQHF
>TRBJ2-7|TRBD1|14|-|TRBV11-2
TGTGCCAGCAGCTTGGACAGGGGGTCCTACGAGCAGTACTTC
CASSLDRGSYEQYF
>TRBJ2-2|-|16|-|TRBV11-1
TGTGCCAGCAGCCCGAACCGGGGATTCTACACCGGGGAGCTGTTTTTT
CASSPNRGFYTGELFF
>TRBJ2-5|TRBD2|20|-|TRBV9
TGTGCCAGCAGCGTAGGGAAGCGGGGGGACCCAATTCCGTTACCAGAGACCCAGTACTTC
CASSVGKRGDPIPLPETQYF
>TRBJ2-5|-|14|-|TRBV5-1
TGCGCCAGCAGCGCGGTACAGGCGATGGGGGAGCAGTACTTC
CASSAVQAMGEQYF